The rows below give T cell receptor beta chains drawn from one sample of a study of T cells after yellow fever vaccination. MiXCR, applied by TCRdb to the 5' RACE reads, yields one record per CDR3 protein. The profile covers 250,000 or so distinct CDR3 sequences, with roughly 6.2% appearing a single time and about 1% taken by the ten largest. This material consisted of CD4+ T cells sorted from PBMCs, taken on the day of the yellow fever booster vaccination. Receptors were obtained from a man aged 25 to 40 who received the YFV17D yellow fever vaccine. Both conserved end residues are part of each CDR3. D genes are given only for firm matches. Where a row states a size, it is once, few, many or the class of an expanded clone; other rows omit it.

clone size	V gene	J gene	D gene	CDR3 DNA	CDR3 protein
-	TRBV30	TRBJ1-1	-	TGTGCCTGGACAGTGAAAATGAACACTGAAGCTTTCTTT	CAWTVKMNTEAFF
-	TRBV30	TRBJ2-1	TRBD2	TGTGCCTGGCATAGACTAGCGGGAGTACCGGGTGAGCAGTTCTTC	CAWHRLAGVPGEQFF
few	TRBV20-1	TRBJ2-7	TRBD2	TGCAGTGCTTTAGCGGGAGGGGCCTTGTCCGAGCAGTACTTC	CSALAGGALSEQYF
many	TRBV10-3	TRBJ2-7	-	TGTGCCATCAAGTCGTGGCAGTACTTC	CAIKSWQYF
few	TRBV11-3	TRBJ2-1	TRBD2	TGTGCCAGCAGCTTAAGTAGCGGGATGGTGTATGAGCAGTTCTTC	CASSLSSGMVYEQFF
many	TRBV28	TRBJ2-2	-	TGTGCCGCGACGACCGGGGCCGGGGATATATCCGGGGAGCTGTTTTTT	CAATTGAGDISGELFF
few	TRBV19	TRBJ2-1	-	TGTGCCAGTAAGTTAAGCAGGGACTACAATGAGCAGTTCTTC	CASKLSRDYNEQFF
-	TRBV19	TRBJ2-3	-	TGTGCCAGTAGTAGCATATCCGGGACATATAGCACAGATACGCAGTATTTT	CASSSISGTYSTDTQYF
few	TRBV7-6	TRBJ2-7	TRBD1	TGTGCCAGCAGTCGCGCCGGGACAGCTAACGAGCAGTACTTC	CASSRAGTANEQYF
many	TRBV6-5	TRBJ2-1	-	TGTGCCAGCAGTTACGGGTCGTCCTACAATGAGCAGTTCTTC	CASSYGSSYNEQFF
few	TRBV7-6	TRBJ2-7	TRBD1	TGTGCCAGCAGCTTAGCGGACGACAGGGAGTGGGAGCAGTACTTC	CASSLADDREWEQYF
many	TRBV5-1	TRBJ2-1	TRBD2	TGCGCCAGCAGCTTGGTGGACGGGAGGAGCCCCCATGAGCAGTTCTTC	CASSLVDGRSPHEQFF
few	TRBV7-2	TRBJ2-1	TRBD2	TGTGCCAGCAGCTTAGCTAGCGGGAGTACTGAGCAGTTCTTC	CASSLASGSTEQFF
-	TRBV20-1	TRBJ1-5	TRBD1	TGCAGTGCAAAGACAGGGGGCGGCAATCAGCCCCAGCATTTT	CSAKTGGGNQPQHF
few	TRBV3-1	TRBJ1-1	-	TGTGCCAGCAGCCAAGTGGGGAACACTGAAGCTTTCTTT	CASSQVGNTEAFF
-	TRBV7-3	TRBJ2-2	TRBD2	TGTGCCAGCAGCCCCCGGGAGGGCCTTAACACCGGGGAGCTGTTTTTT	CASSPREGLNTGELFF
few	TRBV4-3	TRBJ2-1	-	TGCGCCAGCAGCCATTCTGCGGCCGATCCCTACAATGAGCAGTTCTTC	CASSHSAADPYNEQFF
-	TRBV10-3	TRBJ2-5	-	TGTGCCATCAGTGGGACTTTGGAAGAGACCCAGTACTTC	CAISGTLEETQYF
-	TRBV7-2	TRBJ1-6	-	TGTGCCAGCAGCTTAGCGGGAGGGGATTCACCCCTCCACTTT	CASSLAGGDSPLHF
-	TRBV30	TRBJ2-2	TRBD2	TGTGCCTGGAGTGTGATTAGAGCGGGAGGGTTCTCCGGGGAGCTGTTTTTT	CAWSVIRAGGFSGELFF
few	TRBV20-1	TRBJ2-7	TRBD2	TGCAGTGCACGACTAGCGGGAGTTCCCTACGAGCAGTACTTC	CSARLAGVPYEQYF
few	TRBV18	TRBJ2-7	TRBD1	TGTGCCAGCTCATCGACAGGGACGATGGTGGGCTACGAGCAGTACTTC	CASSSTGTMVGYEQYF
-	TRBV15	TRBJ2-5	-	TGTGCCACCAGCAGAGATCTTGAGTTCACCCAGTACTTC	CATSRDLEFTQYF
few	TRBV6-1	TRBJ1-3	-	TGTGCCAGCAGAACTGAATCGGGCTCTGGAAACACCATATATTTT	CASRTESGSGNTIYF
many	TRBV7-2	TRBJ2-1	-	TGTGCCAGCAGCTTAACTTTCGGCTCCTACAATGAGCAGTTCTTC	CASSLTFGSYNEQFF
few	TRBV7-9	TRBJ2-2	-	TGTGCCAGCAGCTTAGTTGGATCGACCGGGGAGCTGTTTTTT	CASSLVGSTGELFF
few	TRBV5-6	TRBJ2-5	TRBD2	TGTGCCAGCAGCAGGGGACTAGAACAAGAGACCCAGTACTTC	CASSRGLEQETQYF
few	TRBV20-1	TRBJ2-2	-	TGCAGTGCTAGCCCACCGGGGGCGGACACCGGGGAGCTGTTTTTT	CSASPPGADTGELFF
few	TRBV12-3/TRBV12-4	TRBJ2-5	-	TGTGCCAGCAGTCAAGAACCGAGGGAGACCCAGTACTTC	CASSQEPRETQYF
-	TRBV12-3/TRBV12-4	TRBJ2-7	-	TGTGCCAGCATAGGGCAGGGATACGAGCAGTACTTC	CASIGQGYEQYF
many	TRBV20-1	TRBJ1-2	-	TGCAGTGCTCCCTGGGGGTATGGCTACACCTTC	CSAPWGYGYTF
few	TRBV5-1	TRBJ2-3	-	TGCGCCAGCAGCTTGCGTGTGGCAGATACGCAGTATTTT	CASSLRVADTQYF
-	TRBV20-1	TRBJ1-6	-	TGCAGTGCTCTGAGGGGTACCGCGGGGAATTCACCCCTCCACTTT	CSALRGTAGNSPLHF
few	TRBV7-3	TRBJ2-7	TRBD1	TGTGCCAGCAGCTTACAGGGACAGGGGTACTCCTACGAGCAGTACTTC	CASSLQGQGYSYEQYF
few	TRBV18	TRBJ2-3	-	TGTGCCAGCTCACCACCGGCGGGTAGCGCTACGCAGTATTTT	CASSPPAGSATQYF
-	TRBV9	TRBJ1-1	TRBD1	TGTGCCAGCAGCTCCGGACAGGGCCCCGGTTCCCCTGGGAACACTGAAGCTTTCTTT	CASSSGQGPGSPGNTEAFF
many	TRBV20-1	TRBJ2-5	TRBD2	TGCAGTGCTAGAGCTCGGACTAGCGGGAGAGAGACCCAGTACTTC	CSARARTSGRETQYF
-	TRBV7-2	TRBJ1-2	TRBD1	TGTGCCAGCACCTTGAGTCCCGGGACAGGGGGCAATGGCTACACCTTC	CASTLSPGTGGNGYTF
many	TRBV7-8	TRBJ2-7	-	TGTGCCAGCAGCTTAGTATTCAGCTCCTACGAGCAGTACTTC	CASSLVFSSYEQYF
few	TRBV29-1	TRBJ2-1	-	TGCAGCGGCGAAACCTACAATGAGCAGTTCTTC	CSGETYNEQFF
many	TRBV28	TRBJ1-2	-	TGTGCCAGCACGTGGGGTCGTAACTATGGCTACACCTTC	CASTWGRNYGYTF
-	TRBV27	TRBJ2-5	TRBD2	TGTGCCAGCAGTCGGACTAGCCTCGGGCCCGAGACCCAGTACTTC	CASSRTSLGPETQYF
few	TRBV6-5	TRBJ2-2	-	TGTGCCAGCAGTCACCGACAGAACACCGGGGAGCTGTTTTTT	CASSHRQNTGELFF
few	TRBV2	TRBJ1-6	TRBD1	TGTGCCAGCAGTGATCCTACAGGGGGCAGTCGTTATAATTCACCCCTCCACTTT	CASSDPTGGSRYNSPLHF
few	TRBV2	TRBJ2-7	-	TGTGCCAGCAAAGATGGGGCCGGGGAGCAGTACTTC	CASKDGAGEQYF
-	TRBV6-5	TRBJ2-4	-	TGTGCCAGCAGTTACGGGAGACAGGTAGACAAAAACATTCAGTACTTC	CASSYGRQVDKNIQYF
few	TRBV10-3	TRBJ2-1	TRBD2	TGTGCCATCAGTTCGACTAGCGGGGTGGTTAATGAGCAGTTCTTC	CAISSTSGVVNEQFF
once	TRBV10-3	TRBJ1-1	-	TGTGCCAATGCGGGGACTTTGAACACTGAAGCTTTCTTT	CANAGTLNTEAFF
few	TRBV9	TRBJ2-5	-	TGTGCCAGCAGCGTACGACCACAGGGACAAGAGACCCAGTACTTC	CASSVRPQGQETQYF
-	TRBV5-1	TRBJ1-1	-	TGCGCCAGCCAATCCCAGACGGACACTGAAGCTTTCTTT	CASQSQTDTEAFF
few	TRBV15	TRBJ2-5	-	TGTGCCACCAGCAGAGATGGGGAGACCCAGTACTTC	CATSRDGETQYF
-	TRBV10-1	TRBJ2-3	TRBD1	TGCGCCAGCAGTGAAGGACAGGGGTTGGATACGCAGTATTTT	CASSEGQGLDTQYF
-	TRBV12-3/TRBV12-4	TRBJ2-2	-	TGTGCCAGCAGTTTAGGACTGGGTTGGACCGGGGAGCTGTTTTTT	CASSLGLGWTGELFF
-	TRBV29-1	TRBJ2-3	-	TGCAGCGTTGGGGGGGCCTCCCCAGATACGCAGTATTTT	CSVGGASPDTQYF
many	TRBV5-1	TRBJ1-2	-	TGCGCCAGCAGCCCGGGGACGGGGAGCGGCTACACCTTC	CASSPGTGSGYTF
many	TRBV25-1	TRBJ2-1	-	TGTGCCAGCAGTGAACGACAGCGGGTCCTGAGAATGGATGAGCAGTTCTTC	CASSERQRVLRMDEQFF
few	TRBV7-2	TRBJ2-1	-	TGTGCCAGCAGCTTAGATGGAACAGCGCGGTACAATGAGCAGTTCTTC	CASSLDGTARYNEQFF
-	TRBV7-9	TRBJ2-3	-	TGTGCCATCGGAACGGATACGCAGTATTTT	CAIGTDTQYF
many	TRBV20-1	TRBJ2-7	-	TGCAGTGCTACGAGGCCTCCTAGGGGGGAGCAGTACTTC	CSATRPPRGEQYF